This TCR beta chain was retrieved from a study of cytomegalovirus exposure and HLA in healthy donors. Whole-study findings and limits: The study listed roughly 150 cytomegalovirus-associated TCR beta chains.

This CDR3 is 16 amino acids long. Germline trimming cut 7 bases from V and 6 bases from J; bases unmatched to any gene: 14. The germline gives CDR1 LNHDA, CDR2 SQIVND (reference sequence). Worth noting for this clone: Its specificity is not known.

The PCR used 60 Vbeta and 13 Jbeta primers. Using immunoSEQ multiplex PCR, the repertoire was profiled, and TCRdb retains in-frame clones only, with some absent. The table has roughly 190,000 clones, roughly 80% seen once. This chain joins TRBV19 and TRBJ1-4, with 7 nucleotides matching TRBD1. This TCR was recovered from a man over 45 in good health and CMV-seronegative. The sample taken for sequencing was PBMCs. The CDR3 coding sequence is TGTGCCAGTACCCAACAAGGGCGGACAGGAGATGAAAAACTGTTTTTT. It is translated as CASTQQGRTGDEKLFF.